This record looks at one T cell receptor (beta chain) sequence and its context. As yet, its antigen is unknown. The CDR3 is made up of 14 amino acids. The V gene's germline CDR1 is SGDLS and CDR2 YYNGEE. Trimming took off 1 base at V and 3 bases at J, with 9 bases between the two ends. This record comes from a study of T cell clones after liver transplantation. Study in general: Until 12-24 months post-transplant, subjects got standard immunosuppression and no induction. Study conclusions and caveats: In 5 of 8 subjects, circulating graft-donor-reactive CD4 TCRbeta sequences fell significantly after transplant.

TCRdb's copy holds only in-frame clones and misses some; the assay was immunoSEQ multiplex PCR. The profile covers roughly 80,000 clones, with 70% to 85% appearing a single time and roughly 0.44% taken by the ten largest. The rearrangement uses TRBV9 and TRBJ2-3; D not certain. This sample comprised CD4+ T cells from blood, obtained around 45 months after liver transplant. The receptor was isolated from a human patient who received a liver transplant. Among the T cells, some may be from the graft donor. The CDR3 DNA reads TGTGCCAGCAGCGTAATGGGTTCTACAGATACGCAGTATTTT. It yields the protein CASSVMGSTDTQYF. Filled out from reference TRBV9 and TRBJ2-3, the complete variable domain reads DSGVTQTPKHLITATGQRVTLRCSPRSGDLSVYWYQQSLDQGLQFLIQYYNGEERAKGNILERFSAQQFPDLHSELNLSSLELGDSALYFCASSVMGSTDTQYFGPGTRLTVL.